This entry is about one T cell receptor beta chain. Its target is unknown. The germline V and J ends were trimmed by 2 bases and 2 bases, with 12 bases remaining between them. The CDR3 is made up of 15 amino acids. The germline CDR1 and CDR2 sequences are MNHEY and SMNVEV (reference sequence). Every isolated RNA sample was fully reverse transcribed, so sequencing captured expressed TCRB transcripts. Using immunoSEQ multiplex PCR, the repertoire was profiled, and TCRdb retains in-frame clones only, with some absent. The table has about 470,000 clones, approximately 30% seen once. This entry is derived from a study of beta chain features in type 1 diabetes. Notes on the study in general: Junctions at VDJ sites from type 1 diabetes patients had fewer insertions and more deletions.

The sequence was collected from a man younger than 35 in good health. This chain joins TRBV27 and TRBJ2-5; a possible D gene is TRBD1 (6 bases). The specimen sequenced was naive CD4+ T cells from blood. The CDR3 nucleotides are TGTGCCAGCAGTTTAGGTTGGGGGCTTCAAGAGACCCAGTACTTC. Translating it yields CASSLGWGLQETQYF.